Following are 26 T cell receptor beta chains from one sample sequenced in a study of blood T cell repertoires in COVID-19. The repertoire was sequenced with immunoSEQ multiplex PCR; TCRdb's copy has only in-frame clones and lacks some. The table shows approximately 200,000 clones, with roughly 84% occurring only once. Input material: peripheral blood. Receptors were obtained from a person aged 70 to 85 with COVID-19, enrolled during active disease.

V is TRBV6-5 and J is TRBJ2-3, with D maybe TRBD2 (5 bases). With 6 bases removed from V and 5 bases from J, the gap between germline ends came to 15 bases. The CDR3 has 14 residues. Germline CDR1 reads MNHEY; CDR2 reads SVGAGI. CDR3 in DNA: TGTGCCAGCAGAAATCCCCGCCGGGGAGATACGCAGTATTTT. Translating it yields CASRNPRRGDTQYF.

The chain joins TRBV3-1 (or the pseudogene TRBV3-2) to TRBJ2-3, with 9 bases aligning to TRBD1. Germline V gene sequence: CDR1 LGHDT, CDR2 YNNKEL (reference sequence). With V trimmed by 4 bases and J by 4 bases, 0 bases remained unmatched. This CDR3 is built from 13 residues. The CDR3 coding sequence is TGTGCCAGCAGCCGGACAGGGGCAGATACGCAGTATTTT. Residues: CASSRTGADTQYF.

This chain joins TRBV11-3 and TRBJ2-1; 8 bases map to TRBD2. Germline V lookup: CDR1 SGHNT, CDR2 YENEEA. The CDR3 covers 15 residues. V dropped 3 bases and J dropped 4; count of bases not matched to a gene: 5. CDR3 in amino acids: CASSFISGGYNEQFF. CDR3 nucleotides: TGTGCCAGCAGCTTTATCAGCGGGGGTTACAATGAGCAGTTCTTC.

This clone was detected once. The chain uses TRBV19 and TRBJ2-2; 10 bases are shared with TRBD2. Germline V gene sequence: CDR1 LNHDA, CDR2 SQIVND (reference sequence). The CDR3 totals 15 residues. J was trimmed by 4 bases and V by 5 bases; bases with no gene match: 4. The CDR3 protein is CASSRTSGLTGELFF. CDR3 sequence (DNA): TGTGCCAGTAGTCGGACTAGCGGACTCACCGGGGAGCTGTTTTTT.

The rearrangement links TRBV4-2 to TRBJ1-2, with 10 bases aligning to TRBD1. CDR3 length equals 15 residues. Germline V gives CDR1 LGHNA, CDR2 YNFKEQ. Trimming removed 1 base from V and 7 bases from J; junction bases left unmatched: 6. CDR3 nucleotides: TGTGCCAGCAGCCAAGTAGACAGGGGGCTTGGTGGCTACACCTTC. This translates into CASSQVDRGLGGYTF.

This chain connects TRBV4-1 to TRBJ1-2, with TRBD1 identical over 7 bases. Germline values: CDR1 MGHRA, CDR2 YSYEKL. The CDR3 is 14 residues long. The ends lost 1 base at V and 4 bases at J; junction bases unmatched: 3. This CDR3 reads CASSQVGQIYGYTF. The CDR3 nucleotides read TGCGCCAGCAGCCAAGTGGGACAGATCTATGGCTACACCTTC.

This clone was seen more than once but under ten times. The chain has TRBV7-9 and TRBJ1-1, with D hard to call. Trimming removed 8 bases at V and 0 bases at J, with 7 bases between. The CDR3 contains 12 residues. The germline V gene encodes CDR1 SEHNR and CDR2 FQNEAQ (reference sequence). Written as DNA, the CDR3 is TGTGCCAGCTTTCTAATGAACACTGAAGCTTTCTTT. Protein: CASFLMNTEAFF.

The chain employs TRBV2 and TRBJ2-1, with 7 positions matching TRBD1. Germline CDR1 and CDR2: SNHLY and FYNNEI. This CDR3 is 16 amino acids long. V shed 0 bases and J 3 bases; nucleotides not matched to a gene: 5. In DNA, the CDR3 is TGTGCCAGCAGTGAAGCGAGACAGGGTTTCTACAATGAGCAGTTCTTC. Amino acid sequence: CASSEARQGFYNEQFF.

This clone has at least ten counts. The V gene is TRBV9, the J gene TRBJ2-2; possibly TRBD2 for D (5 bases). CDR3 length equals 13 residues. The germline V gene has CDR1 SGDLS and CDR2 YYNGEE. V was trimmed by 0 bases and J by 6 bases, leaving 6 bases between them. DNA for the CDR3: TGTGCCAGCAGCGTAGTCGGGGCCGGGGAGCTGTTTTTT. This translates into CASSVVGAGELFF.

The genes are TRBV4-3 and TRBJ2-5; 7 bases match TRBD2. The trim removed 0 bases at V and 4 bases at J, leaving 8 bases unmatched. The CDR3 has 16 residues. Germline assignment: CDR1 LGHNA and CDR2 YSLEER. The CDR3 nucleotides read TGCGCCAGCAGCCAAGATTGGGGCGGGAGTGGAGAGACCCAGTACTTC. Its translation: CASSQDWGGSGETQYF.

The CDR3, as DNA: TGTGCCAGCATTCCGGGACAGGAAGGTCAGCCCCAGCATTTT. Its translation: CASIPGQEGQPQHF. This rearrangement joins TRBV6-5 to TRBJ1-5; 8 bases fit TRBD1. V lost 7 bases to trimming and J lost 6 bases; unmatched junction nucleotides: 8. CDR3 size: 14 residues. CDR1 and CDR2 from the germline V gene are MNHEY and SVGAGI.

Remarks on this clone: An end of the junction does not agree with germline; a read error may underlie this. The chain combines TRBV11-3 with TRBJ1-4, with D tentatively TRBD1 (5 bases). CDR1 and CDR2 from the germline V gene are SGHNT and YENEEA. There are 17 residues in the CDR3. CDR3 sequence reads: CASSFKWAGRSPQKVLF. In nucleotides, the CDR3 is TGTGCCAGCAGCTTTAAGTGGGCGGGGCGATCACCTCAAAAGGTCCTTTTT.

This chain uses TRBV12-5 with TRBJ2-1, with D unclear. V was pared by 2 bases and J by 8 bases, with 7 bases between. The CDR3 is 12 residues long. From germline, CDR1 is LGHNT and CDR2 FRNRAP. The CDR3: CASGLNSYEQFF. The CDR3 coding sequence is TGTGCTAGTGGTTTGAACAGTTATGAGCAGTTCTTC.

J is TRBJ2-7 and V is TRBV15, with a weak D call TRBD2 (5 bases). V was cut by 5 bases and J by 2 bases, with 7 bases left in between. The length of the CDR3 is 12 residues. Per the germline V gene, CDR1 is LNHNV and CDR2 is YYDKDF (reference sequence). The CDR3 loop reads CATSDGTYEQYF. In DNA, the CDR3 is TGTGCCACCAGCGACGGGACCTACGAGCAGTACTTC.

The CDR3 nucleotides read TGTGCCAGCAGCCCGACAGGCCGCAATGAGCAGTTCTTC. Residues: CASSPTGRNEQFF. The chain combines TRBV4-2 with TRBJ2-1; maybe TRBD1 (6 bases). V was shortened by 4 bases and J by 6 bases, with 10 bases between the two germline ends. The V gene's germline CDR1 is LGHNA and CDR2 YNFKEQ. This CDR3 comprises 13 residues.

The V gene is TRBV6-1, the J gene TRBJ2-3; TRBD1 aligns across 10 bases. The CDR3 is 16 residues long. Germline assignment: CDR1 MNHNS and CDR2 SASEGT. V dropped 3 bases and J dropped 0; count of bases not matched to a gene: 3. As DNA, the CDR3 is TGTGCCAGCAGTGAGGACAGGGGGATTAGCACAGATACGCAGTATTTT. Its translation: CASSEDRGISTDTQYF.

On this clone: Other DNA sequences in the same sample also yield this CDR3. The chain employs TRBV12-3 or TRBV12-4 and TRBJ1-2, with 8 bases that match TRBD1. The trim removed 3 bases at V and 4 bases at J, leaving 1 base unmatched. CDR3 length: 13 amino acids. The CDR3 DNA reads as TGTGCCAGCAGTTTGGACAGGGTCTATGGCTACACCTTC. It encodes CASSLDRVYGYTF.

The CDR3 region is CASSSVAGAKNIQYF. In nucleotides, the CDR3 is TGCGCCAGCAGCTCCGTAGCGGGGGCGAAAAACATTCAGTACTTC. The V and J genes are TRBV5-1 and TRBJ2-4; 9 bases line up with TRBD2. The CDR3 spans 15 residues. Unmatched junction bases numbered 5, after V lost 3 bases and J lost 4 bases. CDR1 and CDR2 (germline): SGHRS, YFSETQ.

The chain links TRBV5-1 to TRBJ2-2; 7 nucleotides align to TRBD1. The CDR3 runs to 15 residues. Germline CDR1 SGHRS, CDR2 YFSETQ. The ends lost 6 bases at V and 4 bases at J; junction bases unmatched: 9. The CDR3 reads CASIQGTPGTGELFF. The CDR3 region has the DNA TGCGCCAGCATACAGGGGACACCGGGCACCGGGGAGCTGTTTTTT. The full variable domain, its missing parts supplied by reference TRBV5-1 and TRBJ2-2, is KAGVTQTPRYLIKTRGQQVTLSCSPISGHRSVSWYQQTPGQGLQFLFEYFSETQRNKGNFPGRFSGRQFSNSRSEMNVSTLELGDSALYLCASIQGTPGTGELFFGEGSRLTVL.

This chain links TRBV5-1 with TRBJ2-1; 8 bases are a match to TRBD1. Germline trimming cut 4 bases from V and 8 bases from J; bases unmatched to any gene: 14. This CDR3 spans 16 amino acids. CDR1 is SGHRS, CDR2 YFSETQ, per germline. In DNA, the CDR3 is TGCGCCAGCAGCGAGGGGACAGGAGTCGTTTGGGATGAGCAGTTCTTC. Amino acids: CASSEGTGVVWDEQFF.

This chain uses TRBV7-9 with TRBJ2-1; D might be TRBD2 (6 bases). There are 15 residues in the CDR3. Trimming took off 1 base at V and 6 bases at J, with 13 bases between the two ends. The germline gives CDR1 SEHNR, CDR2 FQNEAQ (reference sequence). CDR3: CASSLVGTLFNEQFF. The CDR3, as DNA: TGTGCCAGCAGCTTAGTCGGGACTTTATTCAATGAGCAGTTCTTC. The complete variable domain, with remaining parts taken from reference TRBV7-9 and TRBJ2-1, reads DTGVSQNPRHKITKRGQNVTFRCDPISEHNRLYWYRQTLGQGPEFLTYFQNEAQLEKSRLLSDRFSAERPKGSFSTLEIQRTEQGDSAMYLCASSLVGTLFNEQFFGPGTRLTVL.

This chain links TRBV15 with TRBJ2-6; TRBD2 aligns across 7 bases. Per the germline V gene, CDR1 is LNHNV and CDR2 is YYDKDF (reference sequence). The CDR3 is 18 residues long. The V and J ends lost 8 bases and 0 bases, in that order; junction bases with no gene match: 13. The CDR3 DNA is TGTGCCACCCGCCCCTGGGAGCGGGGTAGCTCTGGGGCCAACGTCCTGACTTTC. It is translated as CATRPWERGSSGANVLTF.

On this clone itself: Distinct nucleotide sequences in the sample also encode this CDR3. The chain couples TRBV11-2 to TRBJ1-2, with no clear D. The CDR3 has 13 amino acids. V was pared by 1 base and J by 3 bases, with 6 bases between. Germline V gene sequence: CDR1 SGHAT, CDR2 FQNNGV. The CDR3 DNA reads TGTGCCAGCAGCTTAGCAGGCCACTATGGCTACACCTTC. Amino acid sequence: CASSLAGHYGYTF.

This clone appeared once. This chain joins TRBV6-2 or TRBV6-3 and TRBJ2-3; 7 bases are shared with TRBD1. The germline V gene has CDR1 MNHEY and CDR2 SVGEGT. The junction had 7 bases not matched to a gene; V was cut back by 2 bases and J by 8 bases. CDR3 length equals 14 residues. CDR3 DNA: TGTGCCAGCAGTTACACAGGGGAGACTCCTACGCAGTATTTT. Amino acids: CASSYTGETPTQYF.

The J gene is TRBJ1-1, the V gene TRBV3-1 (or the pseudogene TRBV3-2); D might be TRBD1 (5 bases). Germline V gives CDR1 LGHDT, CDR2 YNNKEL (reference sequence). Trimming took 3 bases from V and 2 from J, leaving 7 bases between them. This CDR3 contains 13 residues. The DNA for the CDR3 is TGTGCCAGCAGCCAGGGGCTAAACACTGAAGCTTTCTTT. It encodes CASSQGLNTEAFF.

V usage is TRBV20-1 and J usage is TRBJ1-5; no clear D. Trimming stripped 3 bases from V and 7 bases from J, with 10 bases between. The CDR3 contains 12 residues. Per the germline V gene, CDR1 is DFQATT and CDR2 is SNEGSKA (reference sequence). The CDR3 loop is CSASSGPQPQHF. CDR3 coding DNA: TGCAGTGCTAGTTCGGGTCCCCAGCCCCAGCATTTT.